The text below deals with one T cell receptor (beta chain). Its specificity is unknown. These data are taken from a study of beta chain features in type 1 diabetes. General study results and limits: Among patients with Type 1 diabetes, TCRB CDR3s were moderately but significantly shorter in every one of the four CD4+ subsets.

Every bit of the isolated RNA underwent reverse transcription, so sequencing read expressed TCRB transcripts. The assay was immunoSEQ multiplex PCR, and TCRdb's table has in-frame clones only and misses some. Of roughly 130,000 clones in the sample, approximately 16% were seen once. Germline assignment: CDR1 LGHNA and CDR2 YNFKEQ. The V end was cut by 11 bases, the J end by 10 bases, with 26 bases between. This CDR3 is built from 14 residues. This TCR was sampled from a man aged 25 to 45 with type 1 diabetes. This rearrangement joins TRBV4-2 to TRBJ2-5, with D perhaps TRBD2 (5 bases). The sequenced material came from central memory CD4+ T cells from blood. CDR3 sequence reads: CALYLSGKQRFQYF. The CDR3, as DNA: TGTGCCCTATACCTATCCGGGAAGCAAAGGTTCCAGTACTTC.